This is a list of T cell receptor beta chains from one sample in a study of beta chain features in type 1 diabetes. Only in-frame clones appear in the TCRdb table, and some are missing; sequencing was by immunoSEQ multiplex PCR. The sample gives fewer than 400,000 clones, 8% of which show up once; less than 0.45% is in the top ten. Sequences were obtained from central memory CD4+ T cells from blood. The receptors were sampled from a woman aged 18-29 years in good health. CDR3s include the opening cysteine and the closing phenylalanine or tryptophan. D genes are given only for firm matches. Size values are once, few and many counts, or a class for expanded clones, and some rows have none.

D	size	J	V	DNA	CDR3
.	.	TRBJ2-4	TRBV4-2	TGTGCCAGCAGCCAAGTCGGGGAGGTGGCCAAAAACATTCAGTACTTC	CASSQVGEVAKNIQYF
TRBD2	few	TRBJ2-5	TRBV5-1	TGCGCCAGCAGCTGGGGGACTAGCGGGGAAGAGACCCAGTACTTC	CASSWGTSGEETQYF
TRBD2	.	TRBJ2-1	TRBV5-1	TGCGCCAGCAGCTTGGCGGCTAGCGGGAACGATGAGCAGTTCTTC	CASSLAASGNDEQFF
.	few	TRBJ2-2	TRBV7-6	TGTGCCAGCAGCTTATTGGCGATTACCGGGGAGCTGTTTTTT	CASSLLAITGELFF
.	.	TRBJ2-1	TRBV14	TGTGCCAGCAGTAGGAACTTCTACAATGAGCAGTTCTTC	CASSRNFYNEQFF
TRBD2	many	TRBJ2-3	TRBV5-1	TGCGCCAGCAGCCGCACTAGCGGGAGAGATACGCAGTATTTT	CASSRTSGRDTQYF
TRBD2	.	TRBJ2-5	TRBV7-9	TGTGCCAGCAGCTTAGCGTGGAGCGGGAGATTAGAGACCCAGTACTTC	CASSLAWSGRLETQYF
.	few	TRBJ2-1	TRBV5-8	TGTGCCAGCAGGGCGATGGGACCATCGAACAATGAGCAGTTCTTC	CASRAMGPSNNEQFF
.	.	TRBJ2-3	TRBV5-4	TGTGCCAGCTCTCCGGGGGGTAACAGGGCCACAGATACGCAGTATTTT	CASSPGGNRATDTQYF
.	few	TRBJ2-1	TRBV27	TGTGCCAGCACCTCTCTAGCGAGACTAGCCTACAATGAGCAGTTCTTC	CASTSLARLAYNEQFF
.	many	TRBJ2-4	TRBV5-1	TGCGCCAGCAGCTTGGGGGAGTCCTCAAACATTCAGTACTTC	CASSLGESSNIQYF
TRBD2	.	TRBJ2-7	TRBV6-6	TGTGCCAGCAGACCGGGACTAGCGGGTAACGAGCAGTACTTC	CASRPGLAGNEQYF
.	many	TRBJ1-2	TRBV6-5	TGTGCCAGCACCGATCCGGGGGGTGGCTACACCTTC	CASTDPGGGYTF
TRBD2	.	TRBJ2-1	TRBV18	TGTGCCAGCTCACCGAGGACTAGCGGCGCCTACAATGAGCAGTTCTTC	CASSPRTSGAYNEQFF
TRBD2	.	TRBJ2-7	TRBV7-9	TGTGCCAGCAGCACAACTAGCGGAACCTACGAGCAGTACTTC	CASSTTSGTYEQYF
.	few	TRBJ1-1	TRBV19	TGTGCCAGTAGATATCCGGGACAACTGGACACTGAAGCTTTCTTT	CASRYPGQLDTEAFF
.	.	TRBJ1-2	TRBV6-6	TGTGCCAGCAGTTTGGGACTGATGGGCTATGGCTACACCTTC	CASSLGLMGYGYTF
.	few	TRBJ2-3	TRBV28	TGTGCCAGCAGTATAGGAGATACGCAGTATTTT	CASSIGDTQYF
TRBD1	few	TRBJ2-3	TRBV15	TGTGCCACCAGCAGAGACGACCGGGACAGGGGGACAGATACGCAGTATTTT	CATSRDDRDRGTDTQYF
TRBD2	many	TRBJ2-7	TRBV28	TGTGCCAGCAGTTCCACCGGGACTAGCGGCAAATACTTC	CASSSTGTSGKYF
.	.	TRBJ1-2	TRBV28	TGTGCCAGCAGCGAGGCAGGTAGCGGCTACACCTTC	CASSEAGSGYTF
.	.	TRBJ2-7	TRBV5-6	TGTGCCAGCAGCTTGAGTCTGATTAGCGAGCAGTACTTC	CASSLSLISEQYF
TRBD1	few	TRBJ1-1	TRBV9	TGTGCCAGCAGCGTTGCCCCCGGGACAGGGTCCACTGAAGCTTTCTTT	CASSVAPGTGSTEAFF
TRBD1	few	TRBJ2-7	TRBV6-5	TGTGCCAGCAATACAGGGGGCAGAGGATTGGGGCAGTACTTC	CASNTGGRGLGQYF
TRBD1	.	TRBJ1-2	TRBV28	TGTGCCAGCAGTTTCTCACACACAGGGGCCAATGGCTACACCTTC	CASSFSHTGANGYTF
.	.	TRBJ2-5	TRBV4-1	TGCGCCAGCAGCCTCGGGGGTAAGGAGACCCAGTACTTC	CASSLGGKETQYF
.	few	TRBJ1-2	TRBV4-2	TGTGCCAGCAGCCAAGCCAGGGGTGATGGCTACACCTTC	CASSQARGDGYTF
TRBD2	few	TRBJ2-3	TRBV27	TGTGCCAGCAGTCCGAGCGGGGTTTACACAGATACGCAGTATTTT	CASSPSGVYTDTQYF
.	.	TRBJ2-7	TRBV18	TGTGCCAGCTCACCAAATTCCTACGAGCAGTACTTC	CASSPNSYEQYF
.	.	TRBJ2-6	TRBV7-2	TGTGCCAGCAGCTTAGCGGGGGCTGGGGCCAACGTCCTGACTTTC	CASSLAGAGANVLTF
.	few	TRBJ2-6	TRBV28	TGTGCCAGCAGTTTTCTCGGGACTGGGGCCAACGTCCTGACTTTC	CASSFLGTGANVLTF
TRBD1	many	TRBJ2-3	TRBV7-3	TGTGCCAGCAGCTTAATGGGGACAGGGGTTCCCACAGATACGCAGTATTTT	CASSLMGTGVPTDTQYF
.	.	TRBJ2-1	TRBV29-1	TGCAGCTCTGAGGGCAGGGGTTCTAACAATGAGCAGTTCTTC	CSSEGRGSNNEQFF
.	many	TRBJ2-6	TRBV4-3	TGCGCCAGCAGCCAAGTCGGATCTGGGGCCAACGTCCTGACTTTC	CASSQVGSGANVLTF
TRBD2	.	TRBJ2-2	TRBV5-1	TGCGCCAGCAGCAAAGGACTAGCGGGAGATCCCGGGGAGCTGTTTTTT	CASSKGLAGDPGELFF
.	few	TRBJ2-2	TRBV2	TGTGCCAGCAGTGGGGCGGTAATTACCGGGGAGCTGTTTTTT	CASSGAVITGELFF
.	.	TRBJ2-2	TRBV29-1	TGCAGCGTTGTGGGGGAGGTCACCACCGGGGAGCTGTTTTTT	CSVVGEVTTGELFF